Listed here are 5 T cell receptor beta chains from one sample, sequenced in a study of cytomegalovirus exposure and HLA in healthy donors. Sequenced by immunoSEQ multiplex PCR; TCRdb stores in-frame clones only, minus some. The table shows approximately 220,000 clones, with 75% to 90% occurring only once. The sequenced sample consisted of PBMCs. The receptors derive from a woman aged 25 to 39 in good health and CMV-seropositive.

This CDR3 is CASSPSMSGEQFF. CDR3 in DNA: TGCGCCAGCAGCCCGTCCATGAGCGGCGAGCAGTTCTTC. The chain is built from TRBV4-3 and TRBJ2-1; the D gene is possibly TRBD2 (5 bases). The germline gives CDR1 LGHNA, CDR2 YSLEER. V was trimmed by 4 bases and J by 10 bases, leaving 14 bases between them. The CDR3 contains 13 residues.

The rearrangement links TRBV7-8 to TRBJ1-4; D gene unclear. Germline V gene lookup returns CDR1 SGHVS and CDR2 FQNEAQ. Trimming pared 6 bases from V and 4 bases from J, leaving 12 bases between. The CDR3 is 14 amino acids. CDR3 region: CASSPTNSNEKLFF. The DNA for the CDR3 is TGTGCCAGCAGTCCCACAAATAGTAATGAAAAACTGTTTTTT.

This clone was detected only a few times. CDR3: CASSFTPGQGAGGYTF. The CDR3 DNA reads TGTGCCAGCAGTTTCACCCCGGGACAGGGGGCAGGGGGCTACACCTTC. The chain carries TRBV6-5 and TRBJ1-2, with 12 nucleotides matching TRBD1. Germline V gene data show CDR1 as MNHEY and CDR2 as SVGAGI. The ends lost 4 bases at V and 8 bases at J; junction bases unmatched: 11. CDR3 length equals 16 residues.

The rearrangement links TRBV28 to TRBJ1-2, with D possibly matching TRBD1 (5 bases). The CDR3 totals 15 residues. V lost 8 bases and J 9 bases, leaving 25 bases between the germline ends. In germline, CDR1 is MDHEN, CDR2 SYDVKM. The CDR3 DNA reads as TGTGCCAGCCGAGCCAGGGAAGGCATCGTAGACAGCTACACCTTC. This sequence encodes CASRAREGIVDSYTF.

V and J are TRBV9 and TRBJ1-5; 9 nucleotides match TRBD1. V shed 3 bases and J 6 bases; nucleotides not matched to a gene: 4. This CDR3 region has 14 residues. Germline V gene sequence: CDR1 SGDLS, CDR2 YYNGEE. CDR3 loop: CASSATGGVQPQHF. Here the CDR3 DNA reads TGTGCCAGCAGCGCGACAGGGGGAGTTCAGCCCCAGCATTTT.